These T cell receptor beta chains were read from a single sample in a study of cytomegalovirus exposure and HLA in healthy donors. Repertoires were generated with immunoSEQ multiplex PCR, while TCRdb's copy carries only in-frame clones and drops some. This table holds around 200,000 clones, roughly four fifths found once. The sequencing sample was made of PBMCs. All receptors derive from a girl between 5 and 17 years old in good health and CMV-seronegative. CDR3s include the opening cysteine and the closing phenylalanine or tryptophan. A D gene is named only where the DNA matches it firmly. Some rows have no size entry. The others give once, few or many, or a class for an expanded clone.

j_call: TRBJ2-1; d_call: TRBD2; v_call: TRBV6-5; clone_size: NA; cdr3_nt: TGTGCCAGCGGGGCCCTAGCGGGACCTATTGATGAGCAGTTCTTC; cdr3_aa: CASGALAGPIDEQFF
j_call: TRBJ1-4; d_call: NA; v_call: TRBV10-3; clone_size: few; cdr3_nt: TGTGCCATCAGTGACGAACATTTAGCTGAAAAACTGTTTTTT; cdr3_aa: CAISDEHLAEKLFF
j_call: TRBJ2-2; d_call: NA; v_call: TRBV6-1; clone_size: NA; cdr3_nt: TGTGCCAGCATTCCGGGACTCAACACCGGGGAGCTGTTTTTT; cdr3_aa: CASIPGLNTGELFF
j_call: TRBJ1-5; d_call: NA; v_call: TRBV4-1; clone_size: NA; cdr3_nt: TGCGCCAGCAGCTCAGAACGGAGATATAGCAATCAGCCCCAGCATTTT; cdr3_aa: CASSSERRYSNQPQHF
j_call: TRBJ2-7; d_call: NA; v_call: TRBV19; clone_size: NA; cdr3_nt: TGTGCCTCCCGACTACCCACATACGAGCAGTACTTC; cdr3_aa: CASRLPTYEQYF
j_call: TRBJ1-1; d_call: NA; v_call: TRBV18; clone_size: NA; cdr3_nt: TGTGCCAGCTCACCGACCCCGGGGAGCACTGAAGCTTTCTTT; cdr3_aa: CASSPTPGSTEAFF
j_call: TRBJ1-1; d_call: TRBD1; v_call: TRBV11-2; clone_size: NA; cdr3_nt: TGTGCCAGCAGCTTATTCAGGGGGCGAACTGAAGCTTTCTTT; cdr3_aa: CASSLFRGRTEAFF
j_call: TRBJ1-6; d_call: NA; v_call: TRBV5-1; clone_size: NA; cdr3_nt: TGCGCCAGCAGCTGGGAACTCAGGGGCGCCTATAATTCACCCCTCCACTTT; cdr3_aa: CASSWELRGAYNSPLHF
j_call: TRBJ2-1; d_call: TRBD1; v_call: TRBV18; clone_size: NA; cdr3_nt: TGTGCCAGCTCACCACCTATGACAGGGTATAATTCTGAGCAGTTCTTC; cdr3_aa: CASSPPMTGYNSEQFF
j_call: TRBJ1-5; d_call: NA; v_call: TRBV7-9; clone_size: NA; cdr3_nt: TGTGCCAGCAGCTTCTTCAATAATGTACAGGGATATAGCAATCAGCCCCAGCATTTT; cdr3_aa: CASSFFNNVQGYSNQPQHF
j_call: TRBJ2-5; d_call: NA; v_call: TRBV27; clone_size: NA; cdr3_nt: TGTGCCAGCAGTTTATCGGGGCTACTCGGAGAGACCCAGTACTTC; cdr3_aa: CASSLSGLLGETQYF
j_call: TRBJ1-1; d_call: TRBD1; v_call: TRBV29-1; clone_size: NA; cdr3_nt: TGCAGCGTTGAAGACAGGGGGCCGGAAGCTTTCTTT; cdr3_aa: CSVEDRGPEAFF
j_call: TRBJ1-4; d_call: TRBD1; v_call: TRBV6-5; clone_size: NA; cdr3_nt: TGTGCCAGCAGACAGGACAGGGGGCGCAATGAAAAACTGTTTTTT; cdr3_aa: CASRQDRGRNEKLFF
j_call: TRBJ2-2; d_call: TRBD2; v_call: TRBV7-9; clone_size: NA; cdr3_nt: TGTGCCAGCAGCGTCACGGGAGGGACGAACACCGGGGAGCTGTTTTTT; cdr3_aa: CASSVTGGTNTGELFF
j_call: TRBJ1-4; d_call: NA; v_call: TRBV5-1; clone_size: once; cdr3_nt: TGCGCCAGCAGCTTGGTTGGGTTCCGAAGGCTTGGGCCAACTAATGAAAAACTGTTTTTT; cdr3_aa: CASSLVGFRRLGPTNEKLFF
j_call: TRBJ2-1; d_call: TRBD2; v_call: TRBV28; clone_size: once; cdr3_nt: TGTGCCAGCAGGTTAGCGGGGTACAATGAGCAGTTCTTC; cdr3_aa: CASRLAGYNEQFF
j_call: TRBJ1-2; d_call: NA; v_call: TRBV9; clone_size: NA; cdr3_nt: TGTGCCAGCAGCCTTTCGACGGGGTCTGAGGGCTACACCTTC; cdr3_aa: CASSLSTGSEGYTF
j_call: TRBJ2-2; d_call: TRBD2; v_call: TRBV4-1; clone_size: once; cdr3_nt: TGCGCCAGCGTACCTTCCACTCTAGCGGGAGGGCCCGCGAACACCGGGGAGCTGTTTTTT; cdr3_aa: CASVPSTLAGGPANTGELFF
j_call: TRBJ2-7; d_call: NA; v_call: TRBV18; clone_size: NA; cdr3_nt: TGTGCCAGCTCAATTGGGCAAAACTCCTACGAGCAGTACTTC; cdr3_aa: CASSIGQNSYEQYF
j_call: TRBJ2-7; d_call: NA; v_call: TRBV5-6; clone_size: NA; cdr3_nt: TGTGCCAGCAATTTAGCTAGCGAGCAGTACTTC; cdr3_aa: CASNLASEQYF
j_call: TRBJ2-1; d_call: TRBD2; v_call: TRBV19; clone_size: NA; cdr3_nt: TGTGCCAGTAGTATCCGGACTAGCGGGAAGCTGTTCTTC; cdr3_aa: CASSIRTSGKLFF
j_call: TRBJ2-3; d_call: TRBD2; v_call: TRBV7-9; clone_size: few; cdr3_nt: TGTGCCACCCCAGCGGGAGAAGGCACAGATACGCAGTATTTT; cdr3_aa: CATPAGEGTDTQYF
j_call: TRBJ1-4; d_call: TRBD1; v_call: TRBV5-4; clone_size: NA; cdr3_nt: TGTGCCAGCAGCCGCAGGGGGGAGTTTGAAAAACTGTTTTTT; cdr3_aa: CASSRRGEFEKLFF
j_call: TRBJ2-5; d_call: TRBD1; v_call: TRBV7-9; clone_size: NA; cdr3_nt: TGTGCCAGCAGCCTCCAGAGGCCCGGGACAGCTGGGCAAGAGACCCAGTACTTC; cdr3_aa: CASSLQRPGTAGQETQYF
j_call: TRBJ1-2; d_call: NA; v_call: TRBV5-5; clone_size: NA; cdr3_nt: TGTGCCAGCAGCTTGGGACGCCAGGGGCTTGGAAACTATGGCTACACCTTC; cdr3_aa: CASSLGRQGLGNYGYTF
j_call: TRBJ1-4; d_call: NA; v_call: TRBV6-1; clone_size: NA; cdr3_nt: TGTGCCAGCAGTTTGACAGAAACTAATGAAAAACTGTTTTTT; cdr3_aa: CASSLTETNEKLFF
j_call: TRBJ2-7; d_call: TRBD2; v_call: TRBV6-6; clone_size: NA; cdr3_nt: TGTGCCAGCATTAGCGGGAGAAGACCCTACGAGCAGTACTTC; cdr3_aa: CASISGRRPYEQYF
j_call: TRBJ1-1; d_call: TRBD1; v_call: TRBV28; clone_size: NA; cdr3_nt: TGTGCCAGCAGATCAACTGGGGCAGGGGGCGCGCCTGAAGCTTTCTTT; cdr3_aa: CASRSTGAGGAPEAFF
j_call: TRBJ2-7; d_call: NA; v_call: TRBV11-1; clone_size: NA; cdr3_nt: TGTGCCAGCAGCTCGGTCGGGATCTCCTACGAGCAGTACTTC; cdr3_aa: CASSSVGISYEQYF
j_call: TRBJ2-1; d_call: TRBD2; v_call: TRBV4-1; clone_size: NA; cdr3_nt: TGCGCCAGCAACGCCGGGGGGGCCCCCTACAATGAGCAGTTCTTC; cdr3_aa: CASNAGGAPYNEQFF
j_call: TRBJ1-1; d_call: NA; v_call: TRBV6-5; clone_size: few; cdr3_nt: TGTGCCAGCAGAGCAAGAGGGGGAACTGAAGCTTTCTTT; cdr3_aa: CASRARGGTEAFF
j_call: TRBJ1-2; d_call: TRBD1; v_call: TRBV6-6; clone_size: NA; cdr3_nt: TGTGCCAGCAGTTATTCCCGTGACAGGGTGGATGGCTACACCTTC; cdr3_aa: CASSYSRDRVDGYTF
j_call: TRBJ1-1; d_call: TRBD1; v_call: TRBV5-3; clone_size: NA; cdr3_nt: TGTGCCAGAAGCTTATTAGGGACAGGGAGGACTGAAGCTTTCTTT; cdr3_aa: CARSLLGTGRTEAFF
j_call: TRBJ2-3; d_call: TRBD2; v_call: TRBV4-2; clone_size: NA; cdr3_nt: TGTGCCAGCAGCCAATCTCTCTACTTTAGCGGGGGGGAGACAGATACGCAGTATTTT; cdr3_aa: CASSQSLYFSGGETDTQYF
j_call: TRBJ1-1; d_call: NA; v_call: TRBV19; clone_size: NA; cdr3_nt: TGTGCCAGTAGTATAGTGGTCCTATCCGACACTGAAGCTTTCTTT; cdr3_aa: CASSIVVLSDTEAFF
j_call: TRBJ1-1; d_call: NA; v_call: TRBV4-3; clone_size: few; cdr3_nt: TGCGCCAGCAGCCATCGGTGGCAGCGCTTCATGAACACTGAAGCTTTCTTT; cdr3_aa: CASSHRWQRFMNTEAFF
j_call: TRBJ2-7; d_call: TRBD2; v_call: TRBV2; clone_size: NA; cdr3_nt: TGTGCCAGCAGTTTACTAGCGGGGGAATACGAGCAGTACTTC; cdr3_aa: CASSLLAGEYEQYF
j_call: TRBJ2-7; d_call: TRBD2; v_call: TRBV7-2; clone_size: NA; cdr3_nt: TGTGCCAGCAGCTTAAGAGCGGGGGCCTACGAGCAGTACTTC; cdr3_aa: CASSLRAGAYEQYF
j_call: TRBJ1-4; d_call: NA; v_call: TRBV7-9; clone_size: NA; cdr3_nt: TGTTCCAGCAGCTTCGCGAATGAAAAACTGTTTTTT; cdr3_aa: CSSSFANEKLFF
j_call: TRBJ1-1; d_call: NA; v_call: TRBV4-1; clone_size: NA; cdr3_nt: TGCGCCAGCAGCCAAGGTAACAGACAGAACACTGAAGCTTTCTTT; cdr3_aa: CASSQGNRQNTEAFF
j_call: TRBJ1-2; d_call: TRBD1; v_call: TRBV5-6; clone_size: once; cdr3_nt: TGTGCCAGCAGCTTCCTTGGGACAGGGGCGGAAGGCTACACCTTC; cdr3_aa: CASSFLGTGAEGYTF
j_call: TRBJ1-3; d_call: NA; v_call: TRBV4-1; clone_size: NA; cdr3_nt: TGCGCCAGCAGCCAAGATGGGAGAGGGGGATCTGGAAACACCATATATTTT; cdr3_aa: CASSQDGRGGSGNTIYF
j_call: TRBJ1-1; d_call: NA; v_call: TRBV27; clone_size: NA; cdr3_nt: TGTGCCAGCAGTTCCCCGTCCGGGTCGGGGAACACTGAAGCTTTCTTT; cdr3_aa: CASSSPSGSGNTEAFF
j_call: TRBJ2-6; d_call: TRBD1; v_call: TRBV9; clone_size: NA; cdr3_nt: TGTGCCAGCAGCCTCTCAGGATCCTACAGGGGGTCCTCCGGGGCCAACGTCCTGACTTTC; cdr3_aa: CASSLSGSYRGSSGANVLTF
j_call: TRBJ2-3; d_call: NA; v_call: TRBV6-1; clone_size: NA; cdr3_nt: TGTGCCAGCAGTGACCGCGGGGCGGCAGATACGCAGTATTTT; cdr3_aa: CASSDRGAADTQYF